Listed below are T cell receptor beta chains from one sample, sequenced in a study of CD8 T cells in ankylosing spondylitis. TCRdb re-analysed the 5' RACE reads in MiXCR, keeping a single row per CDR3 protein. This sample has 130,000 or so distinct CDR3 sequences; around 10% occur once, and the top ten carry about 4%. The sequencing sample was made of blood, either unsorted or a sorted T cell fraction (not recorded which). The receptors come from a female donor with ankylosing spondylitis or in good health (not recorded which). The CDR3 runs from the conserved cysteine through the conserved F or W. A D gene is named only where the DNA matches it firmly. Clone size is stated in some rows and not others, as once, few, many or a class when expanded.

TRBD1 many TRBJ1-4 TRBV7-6 TGTGCCAGCAGCACGCGGACAGGGGGGAGTGAAAAACTGTTTTTT CASSTRTGGSEKLFF
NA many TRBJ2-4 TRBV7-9 TGTGCCAGCAGCTTAGGAGATTCCAAAAACATTCAGTACTTC CASSLGDSKNIQYF
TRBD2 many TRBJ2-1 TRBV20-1 TGCAGTGCTAGAGATCGGCTTGGGGGGGGCTCCTACAATGAGCAGTTCTTC CSARDRLGGGSYNEQFF
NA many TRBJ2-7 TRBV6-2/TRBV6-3 TGTGCCAGCAGTTACTCAGCATTAAGCTCCTACGAGCAGTACTTC CASSYSALSSYEQYF
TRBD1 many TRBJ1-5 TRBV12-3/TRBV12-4 TGTGCCAGCAGCCCCGGGACAGGGGTACATCAGCCCCAGCATTTT CASSPGTGVHQPQHF
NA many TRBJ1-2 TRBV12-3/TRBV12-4 TGTGCCAGCAGTTTAAGGGAGACAAGCGGGGGCTACACCTTC CASSLRETSGGYTF
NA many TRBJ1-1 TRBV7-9 TGTGCCACGGGTCTGAACACTGAAGCTTTCTTT CATGLNTEAFF
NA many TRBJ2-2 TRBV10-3 TGTGCCATCAGGAGGGACTCCGCGAACACCGGGGAGCTGTTTTTT CAIRRDSANTGELFF
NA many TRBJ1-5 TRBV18 TGTGCCAGCTCAGAGGCCGAGCACCCCCAGCATTTT CASSEAEHPQHF
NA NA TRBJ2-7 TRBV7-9 TGTGCCAGCGGAGGAAGGGGTTACGAGCAGTACTTC CASGGRGYEQYF
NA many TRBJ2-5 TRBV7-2 TGTGCCAGCAGCTTAAGTAGCCCCGCGGATCAGTACTTC CASSLSSPADQYF
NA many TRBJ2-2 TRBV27 TGTGCCAGCAGTTTCTCTAGCGCCGGGGAGCTGTTTTTT CASSFSSAGELFF
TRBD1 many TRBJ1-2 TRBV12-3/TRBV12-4 TGTGCCAGCAGTTGGGACAGGGGGCCTGGCTACACCTTC CASSWDRGPGYTF
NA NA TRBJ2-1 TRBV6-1 TGTGCCAGCAGTGAAGCGTATGGGGAGCAGTTCTTC CASSEAYGEQFF
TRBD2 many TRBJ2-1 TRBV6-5 TGTGCCAGCAGTTCCCGGAGCGGGAGTACCCACAATGAGCAGTTCTTC CASSSRSGSTHNEQFF
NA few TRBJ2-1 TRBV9 TGTGCCAGCAGCCCCGACTTGAAGTGGGGTGAGCAGTTCTTC CASSPDLKWGEQFF
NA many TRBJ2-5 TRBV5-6 TGTGCCAGCAGCTTGGGCCCGTACCAAGAGACCCAGTACTTC CASSLGPYQETQYF
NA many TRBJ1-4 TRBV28 TGTGCCAGCACCCCCGGGGGGGGAGGAAAACTGTTTTTT CASTPGGGGKLFF
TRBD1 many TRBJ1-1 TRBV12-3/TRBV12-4 TGTGCCAGCAATAAAAGGGAGGGGGCGGTGACTGAAGCTTTCTTT CASNKREGAVTEAFF
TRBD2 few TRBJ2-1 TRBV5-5 TGTGCCAGCAGCTTGGTGGCTAGCGGAGACTACGTGCATGAGCAGTTCTTC CASSLVASGDYVHEQFF
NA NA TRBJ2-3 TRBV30 TGTGCCTGGAGTGTTAGGGGGCCGGGAGGTACGCAGTATTTT CAWSVRGPGGTQYF
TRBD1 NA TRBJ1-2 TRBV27 TGTGCCAGCAGTTCGCAGGGGGGCGGCTACACCTTC CASSSQGGGYTF
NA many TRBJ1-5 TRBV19 TGTGCCAGTAGTATAATGGGGCGAGGGGAAAGAGGGAATCAGCCCCAGCATTTT CASSIMGRGERGNQPQHF
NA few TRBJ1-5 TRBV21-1 TGTGCCAGTACCGGGCCTCGGGGTCAGCCCCAGCATTTT CASTGPRGQPQHF
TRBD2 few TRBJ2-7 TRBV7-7 TGTGCCAGCAGCCCAGCGGGACTGGGCGAGCAGTACTTC CASSPAGLGEQYF
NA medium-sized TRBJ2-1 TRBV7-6 TGTGCCAGCAGCATGGGGACCGGCCCCTACAATGAGCAGTTCTTC CASSMGTGPYNEQFF
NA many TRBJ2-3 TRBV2 TGTGCCAGCAGTGATGCAGGGCGACGGGCAGATACGCAGTATTTT CASSDAGRRADTQYF
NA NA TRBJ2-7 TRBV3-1 TGTGCCAGCTCACAGGGCACGGGGGAGCAGTACTTC CASSQGTGEQYF
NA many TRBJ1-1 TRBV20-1 TGCAGTGCTAGACCCCAAGTAATGAACACTGAAGCTTTCTTT CSARPQVMNTEAFF
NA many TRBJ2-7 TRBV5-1 TGCGCCAGCAGCTTAAGTAGTTTCTACGAGCAGTACTTC CASSLSSFYEQYF
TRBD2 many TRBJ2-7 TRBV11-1 TGTGCCAGCAGCTTCAGCGGGAGGGCCTACGAGCAGTACTTC CASSFSGRAYEQYF
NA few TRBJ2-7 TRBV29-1 TGCAGCATCCGGGACACACCCTACGAGCAGTACTTC CSIRDTPYEQYF
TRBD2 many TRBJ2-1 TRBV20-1 TGCAGTGCTCTCGGGACTAGCGGGCCACAATCTCGGGAGCAGTTCTTC CSALGTSGPQSREQFF
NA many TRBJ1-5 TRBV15 TGTGCCACCAGCAGGCTAAACCGGGCCGACTTTTATAGCAATCAGCCCCAGCATTTT CATSRLNRADFYSNQPQHF
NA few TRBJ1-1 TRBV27 TGTGCCAGCAGTTTAAATGTCTGGGCAGGAATGAACACTGAAGCTTTCTTT CASSLNVWAGMNTEAFF
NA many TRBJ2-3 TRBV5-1 TGCGCCAGCAGCCGGCTCTTCGCAGATACGCAGTATTTT CASSRLFADTQYF
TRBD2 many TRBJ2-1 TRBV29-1 TGCAGCGGCGCCGGGACTAGCGGGAGAAAAGGAGGTGAGCAGTTCTTC CSGAGTSGRKGGEQFF
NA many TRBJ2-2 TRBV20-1 TGCAGTGTTCTCGCCCCCGGGGGGCGGATCGACGGGGAGCTGTTTTTT CSVLAPGGRIDGELFF
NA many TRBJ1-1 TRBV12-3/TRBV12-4 TGTGCCAGCAGTTTGTTCCCGAACACTGAAGCTTTCTTT CASSLFPNTEAFF
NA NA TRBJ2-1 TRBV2 TGTGCCAGCAGTGACTCCCCCCTGGGGTACAATGAGCAGTTCTTC CASSDSPLGYNEQFF
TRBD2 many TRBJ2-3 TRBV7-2 TGTGCCAGCAGCTTCCTAGCGGGAGGGCGGGCAGATACGCAGTATTTT CASSFLAGGRADTQYF
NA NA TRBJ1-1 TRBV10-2 TGCGCCAGCAGTGAACAGGAGAACACTGAAGCTTTCTTT CASSEQENTEAFF
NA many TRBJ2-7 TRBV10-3 TGTGCCATCAGTGACATCGCTAGCTCCTACGAGCAGTACTTC CAISDIASSYEQYF
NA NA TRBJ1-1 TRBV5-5 TGTGCCAGCAGCGTCGGGTTGAACACTGAAGCTTTCTTT CASSVGLNTEAFF
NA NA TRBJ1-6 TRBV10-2 TGCGCCAGCAGTGAGAGAGGGTATCGGAAAAATTCACCCCTCCACTTT CASSERGYRKNSPLHF
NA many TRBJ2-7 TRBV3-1 TGTGCCAGCAGCTCAAGGAGGGGACGGGAGCTGATGTACGAGCAGTACTTC CASSSRRGRELMYEQYF
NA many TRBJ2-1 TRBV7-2 TGTGCCAGCAGCTTAGATACAGGGTCCAATGAGCAGTTCTTC CASSLDTGSNEQFF